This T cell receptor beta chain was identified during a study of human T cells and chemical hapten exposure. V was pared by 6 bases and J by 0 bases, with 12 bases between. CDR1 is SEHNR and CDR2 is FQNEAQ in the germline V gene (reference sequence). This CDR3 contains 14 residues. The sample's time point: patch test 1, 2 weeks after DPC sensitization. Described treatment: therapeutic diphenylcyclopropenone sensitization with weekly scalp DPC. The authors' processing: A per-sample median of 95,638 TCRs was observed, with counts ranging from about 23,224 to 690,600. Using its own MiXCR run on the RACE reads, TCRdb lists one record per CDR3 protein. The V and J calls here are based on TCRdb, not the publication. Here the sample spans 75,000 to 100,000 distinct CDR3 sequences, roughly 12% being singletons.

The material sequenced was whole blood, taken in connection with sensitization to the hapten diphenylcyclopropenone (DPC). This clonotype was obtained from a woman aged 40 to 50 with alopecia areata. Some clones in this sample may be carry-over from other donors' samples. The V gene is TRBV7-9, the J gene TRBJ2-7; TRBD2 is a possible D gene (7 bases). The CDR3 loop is CASSRGASSYEQYF. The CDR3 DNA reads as TGTGCCAGCAGTCGGGGGGCGAGCTCCTACGAGCAGTACTTC.